This T cell receptor (beta chain) stems from a study of blood T cell repertoires in COVID-19. Looking at the study overall: Samples came from the United States, Italy and Spain, spanning acute and convalescent COVID-19.

Original processing methods: For nucleated cells, counts were estimated from reference gene primer amplification. The data were produced by immunoSEQ multiplex PCR, yet TCRdb's version contains in-frame clones alone and is incomplete. The DNA gave D and trimming, while V, J and clone size come from that table. Here the sample spans around 370,000 clones, 90% being singletons. The CDR3 loop spans 14 amino acids. Germline V gene sequence: CDR1 LNHDA, CDR2 SQIVND (reference sequence). V was pared by 8 bases and J by 5 bases, with 8 bases of the junction left unmatched. This chain connects TRBV19 to TRBJ1-2; 10 nucleotides agree with TRBD1. This clonotype originated in a man younger than 30 with active or convalescent COVID-19. The sample taken for sequencing was peripheral blood. The CDR3 bases are TGTGCCAGTCAACCCGGGACAGGGGTATATGGCTACACCTTC. Encoded protein: CASQPGTGVYGYTF. The complete variable domain, with remaining parts taken from reference TRBV19 and TRBJ1-2, reads DGGITQSPKYLFRKEGQNVTLSCEQNLNHDAMYWYRQDPGQGLRLIYYSQIVNDFQKGDIAEGYSVSREKKESFPLTVTSAQKNPTAFYLCASQPGTGVYGYTFGSGTRLTVV.